What follows are 23 T cell receptor beta chains derived from one specimen sequenced in a study of Ad26.COV2.S vaccination and SARS-CoV-2 variants. The treatment denotes: over 15 received Ad26.COV2.S at low or high dose, single or two shots; roughly five received placebo; per-sample allocation not given. At day 63 after the first vaccine or placebo injection, samples were drawn. Data came from immunoSEQ multiplex PCR; TCRdb stores just in-frame clones and leaves some out. The data show some 340,000 clones, approximately 86% seen once. Here the sequenced sample was peripheral blood, taken in a trial of Ad26.COV2.S vaccine versus placebo. The receptors derive from a person aged 18-65 years who received the Ad26.COV2.S COVID-19 vaccine or a placebo.

The genes are TRBV19 and TRBJ1-1; D unresolved. The CDR3 consists of 14 residues. Germline-derived CDR1 and CDR2 are LNHDA and SQIVND (reference sequence). V was trimmed by 6 bases and J by 0 bases, leaving 11 bases between them. CDR3 nucleotides: TGTGCCAGTAGAACCCTGACTCTGAACACTGAAGCTTTCTTT. The encoded protein is CASRTLTLNTEAFF.

The gene calls are TRBV7-2 and TRBJ2-2; 10 bases agree with TRBD2. The CDR3 runs 16 residues. Germline trimming cut 2 bases from V and 7 bases from J; bases unmatched to any gene: 7. From germline, CDR1 is SGHTA and CDR2 FQGNSA. CDR3 coding DNA: TGTGCCAGCAGCTTATGGCTAGCGGGGGACGGCGGGGAGCTGTTTTTT. The encoded protein is CASSLWLAGDGGELFF.

The chain has TRBV6-6 and TRBJ1-5; 8 nucleotides match TRBD1. The germline V gene has CDR1 MNHNY and CDR2 SVGAGI (reference sequence). V lost 7 bases and J lost 11; bases outside the gene matches: 13. The CDR3 is 14 amino acids. CDR3 sequence: CASNEQGGQGAQHF. CDR3 in DNA: TGTGCCAGCAACGAACAGGGGGGCCAGGGGGCCCAGCATTTT.

The J gene is TRBJ2-3, the V gene TRBV9; 14 bases align to TRBD2. The CDR3 runs 19 residues. Germline V gene lookup returns CDR1 SGDLS and CDR2 YYNGEE. The J segment lost 2 bases and the V segment lost 0 bases, leaving 8 bases of the junction unmatched. The CDR3 reads CASSVGEGLAGAHTDTQYF. The CDR3 DNA is TGTGCCAGCAGCGTAGGAGAGGGACTAGCGGGGGCGCACACAGATACGCAGTATTTT. Full variable domain (rest looked up from reference TRBV9 and TRBJ2-3): DSGVTQTPKHLITATGQRVTLRCSPRSGDLSVYWYQQSLDQGLQFLIQYYNGEERAKGNILERFSAQQFPDLHSELNLSSLELGDSALYFCASSVGEGLAGAHTDTQYFGPGTRLTVL.

The CDR3 spells CASSLSHGATRPLNYGYTF. The CDR3 DNA follows: TGTGCCAGTAGTCTTTCACACGGGGCCACTCGTCCGCTTAACTATGGCTACACCTTC. This chain connects TRBV19 to TRBJ1-2; maybe TRBD1 (5 bases). CDR1 is LNHDA, CDR2 SQIVND, per germline (reference sequence). Trimming stripped 5 bases from V and 1 base from J, with 26 bases between. This CDR3 comprises 19 residues.

The V call is TRBV7-2, the J call TRBJ2-1; D not resolved. Germline V gene data show CDR1 as SGHTA and CDR2 as FQGNSA. Trimming took off 0 bases at V and 0 bases at J, with 15 bases between the two ends. The CDR3 runs to 18 residues. The CDR3 here is CASSLAGISWNSYNEQFF. CDR3 coding DNA: TGTGCCAGCAGCTTAGCTGGCATCAGCTGGAACTCCTACAATGAGCAGTTCTTC.

CDR3 sequence: CASSFGENTEAFF. The CDR3 nucleotides are TGTGCCAGCAGTTTTGGAGAGAACACTGAAGCTTTCTTT. V and J are TRBV27 and TRBJ1-1, with D unclear. Germline V gene data show CDR1 as MNHEY and CDR2 as SMNVEV (reference sequence). This CDR3 comprises 13 residues. Trimming shortened V by 3 bases and J by 1 base, and 6 bases separated the two germline ends.

This rearrangement joins TRBV6-1 to TRBJ2-7; D gene unclear. Germline CDR1 reads MNHNS; CDR2 reads SASEGT. The ends were cut back, 2 bases at V and 3 bases at J, with 14 bases in the middle. The CDR3 covers 15 residues. The CDR3 region has the DNA TGTGCCAGCAGTGAAACAAGGGTAAAAGTCTACGAGCAGTACTTC. It yields the protein CASSETRVKVYEQYF.

The chain combines TRBV12-5 with TRBJ2-5; TRBD2 matches 8 bases. There are 14 residues in the CDR3. Germline loops: CDR1 LGHNT, CDR2 FRNRAP. The V gene end was trimmed by 6 bases and the J gene end by 5 bases; junction bases not matched to a gene: 8. The CDR3 DNA sequence: TGTGCTAGTGGGGCGCGGGGGGCGCGGGAGACCCAGTACTTC. This translates into CASGARGARETQYF.

This chain uses TRBV6-5 with TRBJ1-4; a weak D match, TRBD1 (5 bases). The V gene's germline CDR1 is MNHEY and CDR2 SVGAGI. CDR3 length: 15 amino acids. V was trimmed by 6 bases and J by 2 bases, leaving 13 bases between them. The CDR3 here is CASRGGRTTNEKLFF. DNA of the CDR3: TGTGCCAGCAGGGGGGGACGTACTACTAATGAAAAACTGTTTTTT.

This chain connects TRBV4-2 to TRBJ1-2; D may be TRBD1 (6 bases). The CDR3 loop spans 15 amino acids. Germline-derived CDR1 and CDR2 are LGHNA and YNFKEQ. V lost 3 bases and J 4 bases, leaving 15 bases between the germline ends. CDR3 protein: CASSQSPGVSYGYTF. CDR3 in DNA: TGTGCCAGCAGCCAGTCCCCAGGGGTGAGCTATGGCTACACCTTC.

This sequence joins TRBV3-1 (or the pseudogene TRBV3-2) and TRBJ2-2, with 8 bases identical to TRBD1. Germline CDR1 reads LGHDT; CDR2 reads YNNKEL (reference sequence). There are 17 residues in the CDR3. The V segment lost 3 bases and the J segment 0 bases; nucleotides outside the gene matches: 6. The CDR3 region has the DNA TGTGCCAGCAGCCACCTTGGACAGGGCCCGAACACCGGGGAGCTGTTTTTT. Translation: CASSHLGQGPNTGELFF.

The chain joins TRBV2 to TRBJ1-2; TRBD1 matches at 8 bases. Trimming removed 6 bases from V and 7 bases from J; junction bases left unmatched: 7. The CDR3 contains 13 residues. The germline gives CDR1 SNHLY, CDR2 FYNNEI. CDR3 sequence: CASRPGQAGGYTF. The CDR3 DNA reads as TGTGCCAGCAGACCGGGACAGGCAGGTGGCTACACCTTC. Full variable domain (remainder filled in from reference TRBV2 and TRBJ1-2): EPEVTQTPSHQVTQMGQEVILRCVPISNHLYFYWYRQILGQKVEFLVSFYNNEISEKSEIFDDQFSVERPDGSNFTLKIRSTKLEDSAMYFCASRPGQAGGYTFGSGTRLTVV.

The chain uses TRBV13 and TRBJ1-6, with 11 bases identical to TRBD1. The ends lost 3 bases at V and 7 bases at J; junction bases unmatched: 5. The CDR3 has 16 residues. Germline V lookup: CDR1 PRHDT, CDR2 FYEKMQ (reference sequence). The CDR3 spells CASSLGQGVKNSPLHF. The CDR3 coding sequence is TGTGCCAGCAGCTTGGGACAGGGGGTAAAAAATTCACCCCTCCACTTT.

This clone was detected only once. The V call is TRBV13, the J call TRBJ2-1; TRBD2 matches 8 bases. Trimming took 5 bases from V and 4 from J; bases not matched to a gene: 7. CDR1 is PRHDT and CDR2 is FYEKMQ in the germline V gene (reference sequence). This CDR3 has 15 amino acids. The CDR3 is CASSGGGSGYNEQFF. Written as DNA, the CDR3 is TGTGCCAGCAGCGGCGGGGGGTCAGGATACAATGAGCAGTTCTTC.

The rearrangement uses TRBV28 and TRBJ2-2; 7 bases agree with TRBD1. V was pared by 9 bases and J by 6 bases, with 10 bases of the junction left unmatched. Germline assignment: CDR1 MDHEN and CDR2 SYDVKM. There are 14 residues in the CDR3. CDR3 bases: TGTGCCAGTACAGGGGCAAATTTCGCCGGGGAGCTGTTTTTT. Protein: CASTGANFAGELFF.

The chain links TRBV10-3 to TRBJ2-7; D is possibly TRBD1 (6 bases). The CDR3 sequence is 14 residues long. Germline V gene data show CDR1 as ENHRY and CDR2 as SYGVKD. The V end was cut by 4 bases, the J end by 1 base, with 11 bases between. Here the CDR3 reads CAISGQDSSYEQYF. The CDR3 DNA is TGTGCCATCAGTGGTCAGGACAGTTCCTACGAGCAGTACTTC.

The V call is TRBV11-1, the J call TRBJ1-2; 8 bases are a match to TRBD1. Germline-derived CDR1 and CDR2 are SGHAT and FQDESV (reference sequence). V lost 1 base to trimming and J lost 7 bases; unmatched junction nucleotides: 8. The CDR3 runs 15 residues. The CDR3 sequence: CASSLENQGAGGYTF. CDR3 nucleotide sequence: TGTGCCAGCAGCTTAGAGAATCAGGGGGCCGGTGGCTACACCTTC.

This chain connects TRBV27 to TRBJ2-7; D gene ambiguous. This CDR3 has 14 amino acids. V was shortened by 1 base and J by 6 bases, with 13 bases between the two germline ends. CDR1 is MNHEY and CDR2 is SMNVEV in the germline V gene (reference sequence). CDR3 sequence: CASSLYGTSPEQYF. Here the CDR3 DNA reads TGTGCCAGCAGTTTATACGGAACCTCCCCCGAGCAGTACTTC.

The chain links TRBV7-9 to TRBJ2-3, with 12 bases matching TRBD2. CDR3 length: 15 residues. From germline, CDR1 is SEHNR and CDR2 FQNEAQ (reference sequence). The junction had 3 bases not matched to a gene; V was cut back by 5 bases and J by 3 bases. CDR3 sequence (DNA): TGTGCCAGCAGCCCTCTAGCGGGGGGGACAGATACGCAGTATTTT. Amino acids: CASSPLAGGTDTQYF.

V is TRBV19 and J is TRBJ2-3; TRBD1 agrees at 8 bases. V lost 6 bases, J lost 4 bases, and 9 bases stayed unmatched. Germline V CDR1 and CDR2: LNHDA, SQIVND (reference sequence). The CDR3 loop spans 15 amino acids. The CDR3 bases are TGTGCCAGTAGCCGGACAGGGATCCGGGCAGATACGCAGTATTTT. Its protein product is CASSRTGIRADTQYF.

The table lists this clone with a few counts. The V gene is TRBV4-2, the J gene TRBJ2-2; TRBD1 aligns across 7 bases. J was trimmed by 0 bases and V by 1 base; bases with no gene match: 8. This CDR3 comprises 18 residues. Germline CDR1 LGHNA, CDR2 YNFKEQ. The CDR3 nucleotides read TGTGCCAGCAGCCAAGTACGAGGGGGCATCGCGAACACCGGGGAGCTGTTTTTT. Encoded protein: CASSQVRGGIANTGELFF.

The chain has TRBV18 and TRBJ2-7; D ambiguous. This CDR3 is 13 amino acids long. Germline-derived CDR1 and CDR2 are KGHSH and LQKENI. V lost 5 bases and J 0 bases, leaving 8 bases between the germline ends. In nucleotides, the CDR3 is TGTGCCAGCTCATCATACGACTCCTACGAGCAGTACTTC. Protein sequence: CASSSYDSYEQYF.